One sample yielded the 28 T cell receptor beta chains listed below, sequenced in a study of vaccination and CD4 T cells after COVID-19. No antigen is known for these receptors. An Oncomine TCR Beta short-read assay was used to sequence the DNA from cultured CD4+ T cells. TCRdb called the PCR reads again in MiXCR, with one record for every CDR3 protein. The table shows over 10,000 distinct CDR3 sequences, with under 55% occurring only once. Described treatment: approximately nine-day PBMC culture with coronavirus spike peptide pools or control peptides (ViraFEST assay). Sequencing was performed on CD4+ T cells from blood, cultured in vitro. The source is a human donor who had recovered from COVID-19.

The rearrangement uses TRBV7-6 and TRBJ2-7; the match to TRBD1 covers 8 bases. V gave up 4 bases and J gave up 1 base; unmatched junction bases: 3. Germline V lookup: CDR1 SGHVS, CDR2 FNYEAQ. The CDR3 runs 14 residues. The DNA for the CDR3 is TGTGCCAGCAGCTCTGGGACAGGATCCTACGAGCAGTACTTC. It encodes CASSSGTGSYEQYF.

The chain recombines TRBV28 with TRBJ1-1, with D unclear. CDR1 and CDR2 from the germline V gene are MDHEN and SYDVKM. The V and J ends lost 3 bases and 5 bases respectively, with 19 bases between them. CDR3 length: 16 residues. Here the CDR3 DNA reads TGTGCCAGCAGTTTTTCGCTCCCAGGTGTGCGAACTGAAGCTTTCTTT. Translating gives CASSFSLPGVRTEAFF.

V is TRBV5-1 and J is TRBJ2-3, with TRBD1 as a possible D gene (6 bases). The CDR3 runs 13 residues. Trimming cost V 3 bases and J 8 bases, with 13 bases left between them. Germline-derived CDR1 and CDR2 are SGHRS and YFSETQ. In DNA form, the CDR3 reads TGCGCCAGCAGCTGGGGGACATCTAGTACGCAGTATTTT. The encoded protein is CASSWGTSSTQYF.

This clonotype has just a few counts. The chain combines TRBV11-2 with TRBJ2-7; TRBD2 might be the D (6 bases). Germline CDR1 SGHAT, CDR2 FQNNGV. There are 14 residues in the CDR3. V dropped 0 bases and J dropped 1 base, with 7 bases sitting between them. CDR3 sequence reads: CASSLEGGSYEQYF. CDR3 bases: TGTGCCAGCAGCTTAGAGGGGGGTTCCTACGAGCAGTACTTC.

This clonotype was counted a few times. The chain uses TRBV6-1 and TRBJ1-5, with a weak D call TRBD1 (5 bases). The V gene lost 6 bases and the J gene lost 6 bases, with 15 bases spanning the gap. Germline lookup yields CDR1 MNHNS and CDR2 SASEGT. This CDR3 is built from 14 residues. The CDR3, as DNA: TGTGCCAGCAGAGGGAGTGGGGGGGGTCAGCCCCAGCATTTT. Translation: CASRGSGGGQPQHF.

In this sample, this clonotype turned up a few times. This chain joins TRBV15 and TRBJ2-2, with D unresolved. The V gene's germline CDR1 is LNHNV and CDR2 YYDKDF (reference sequence). The CDR3 is 16 residues long. V was pared by 1 base and J by 7 bases, with 16 bases between. In DNA, the CDR3 is TGTGCCACCAGCAGAGCCCCTGGGTCCGCTGTCGGGGAGCTGTTTTTT. This translates into CATSRAPGSAVGELFF. The entire variable domain, with the rest obtained from reference TRBV15 and TRBJ2-2, is as follows: DAMVIQNPRYQVTQFGKPVTLSCSQTLNHNVMYWYQQKSSQAPKLLFHYYDKDFNNEADTPDNFQSRRPNTSFCFLDIRSPGLGDTAMYLCATSRAPGSAVGELFFGEGSRLTVL.

This chain uses TRBV27 with TRBJ2-5, with no clear D. Germline V gene data show CDR1 as MNHEY and CDR2 as SMNVEV (reference sequence). This CDR3 comprises 13 residues. With 6 bases removed from V and 2 bases from J, the gap between germline ends came to 10 bases. The CDR3 is CASSRKVQETQYF. The CDR3 coding sequence is TGTGCCAGCAGCCGGAAAGTACAAGAGACCCAGTACTTC.

The chain recombines TRBV7-9 with TRBJ1-2; 7 positions agree with TRBD1. J gave up 2 bases and V 6 bases, and 9 bases lay outside the gene matches. This CDR3 is built from 15 residues. Germline V gives CDR1 SEHNR, CDR2 FQNEAQ (reference sequence). This CDR3 is CASRTTGTVNYGYTF. The CDR3 nucleotides are TGTGCCAGCAGAACGACCGGGACAGTGAACTATGGCTACACCTTC.

This chain joins TRBV6-5 and TRBJ2-1, with TRBD1 matching 8 bases. CDR1 is MNHEY, CDR2 SVGAGI, per germline. V was clipped by 1 base and J by 4 bases; unmatched bases: 6. CDR3 length: 16 amino acids. In DNA form, the CDR3 reads TGTGCCAGCAGTTACTTAGGGCAGGGGGCGTACAATGAGCAGTTCTTC. Amino acids: CASSYLGQGAYNEQFF.

This clonotype was seen only a few times. The chain uses TRBV6-1 and TRBJ1-6; D unclear. The CDR3 loop spans 13 amino acids. Germline CDR1 reads MNHNS; CDR2 reads SASEGT. V was clipped by 7 bases and J by 6 bases, with 10 bases between them. As DNA, the CDR3 is TGTGCCAGCATCGATCAGCCTAATTCACCCCTCCACTTT. Encoded protein: CASIDQPNSPLHF.

This clonotype was counted a single time. The J gene is TRBJ2-2, the V gene TRBV6-1; 9 positions match TRBD2. Germline V gene lookup returns CDR1 MNHNS and CDR2 SASEGT. This CDR3 has 14 residues. V trimming: 6 bases; J trimming: 5 bases; junction bases outside the gene matches: 4. The CDR3 spells CASRPAGGTGELFF. CDR3 bases: TGTGCCAGCAGACCAGCGGGAGGAACCGGGGAGCTGTTTTTT.

The chain is built from TRBV6-2 or TRBV6-3 and TRBJ2-3; 8 positions agree with TRBD2. CDR1 MNHEY and CDR2 SVGEGT come from the germline V gene. CDR3 length equals 15 residues. J lost 1 base, V lost 6 bases, and 6 bases had no gene match. DNA for the CDR3: TGTGCCAGCAGCCAGCGGGAGATGGGCACAGATACGCAGTATTTT. Its translation is CASSQREMGTDTQYF.

In this sample, this clonotype is medium-sized (0.01 to 0.1%). V and J are TRBV7-3 and TRBJ2-2; 11 nucleotides agree with TRBD2. V gave up 6 bases and J gave up 1 base; unmatched junction bases: 4. The CDR3 runs to 16 residues. The germline gives CDR1 SGHTA, CDR2 FQGTGA. Here the CDR3 reads CASRPGTSGNTGELFF. In DNA, the CDR3 is TGTGCCAGCAGACCCGGGACTAGCGGGAACACCGGGGAGCTGTTTTTT.

The CDR3 loop is CASSLEGTLPKNIQYF. The CDR3 nucleotides read TGTGCCAGCAGCTTAGAGGGGACCCTACCGAAAAACATTCAGTACTTC. The genes are TRBV7-2 and TRBJ2-4; D could derive from TRBD1 or TRBD2 (5 bases each). Germline loops: CDR1 SGHTA, CDR2 FQGNSA. Between the trimmed V and J ends, which lost 1 base and 4 bases, there was a span of 14 bases. The CDR3 runs 16 residues. Full variable domain (outside the CDR3, taken from reference TRBV7-2 and TRBJ2-4): GAGVSQSPSNKVTEKGKDVELRCDPISGHTALYWYRQSLGQGLEFLIYFQGNSAPDKSGLPSDRFSAERTGGSVSTLTIQRTQQEDSAVYLCASSLEGTLPKNIQYFGAGTRLSVL.

This clonotype was counted a few times. This rearrangement joins TRBV19 to TRBJ1-5; D is perhaps TRBD1 (6 bases). This CDR3 region has 15 residues. Trimming shortened V by 4 bases and J by 3 bases, and 13 bases separated the two germline ends. Germline-derived CDR1 and CDR2 are LNHDA and SQIVND (reference sequence). The CDR3 DNA sequence: TGTGCCAGTAGTAAGGGACAAAGTTACAATCAGCCCCAGCATTTT. Residues: CASSKGQSYNQPQHF.

This sequence joins TRBV6-2 or TRBV6-3 and TRBJ2-3; 9 nucleotides align to TRBD1. The germline CDR1 and CDR2 sequences are MNHEY and SVGEGT. CDR3 length: 14 amino acids. Trimming took 4 bases from V and 4 from J; bases not matched to a gene: 3. The CDR3 spells CASSLQGASDTQYF. The CDR3 coding sequence is TGTGCCAGCAGTTTACAGGGGGCGTCAGATACGCAGTATTTT.

As for this clonotype: Compared with germline, one end of the junction differs, possibly owing to a read error. The chain is built from TRBV5-1 and TRBJ2-3, with D uncertain. The germline V gene encodes CDR1 SGHRS and CDR2 YFSETQ. This CDR3 contains 14 residues. The CDR3 reads CVSHFSRSADTQYF. The CDR3 DNA is TGCGTCAGCCATTTTTCACGCTCTGCAGATACGCAGTATTTT.

The gene calls are TRBV30 and TRBJ1-4; the D is unclear. V was clipped by 2 bases and J by 4 bases, with 11 bases between them. This CDR3 spans 14 amino acids. Germline V gene data show CDR1 as GTSNPN and CDR2 as SVGIG (reference sequence). The CDR3 coding sequence is TGTGCCTGGAGTTCCCGGGCGGGTAATGAAAAACTGTTTTTT. It codes for CAWSSRAGNEKLFF.

The V call is TRBV6-1, the J call TRBJ2-5; D is undetermined. Germline CDR1 is MNHNS and CDR2 is SASEGT. CDR3 length equals 13 residues. V gave up 2 bases and J gave up 0 bases, with 4 bases separating them. CDR3 loop: CASSELYQETQYF. The CDR3 nucleotides read TGTGCCAGCAGTGAATTGTACCAAGAGACCCAGTACTTC.

There are a few counts of this clonotype. This chain joins TRBV30 and TRBJ1-5; D not resolved. V was cut by 0 bases and J by 5 bases, with 11 bases left in between. Germline CDR1 reads GTSNPN; CDR2 reads SVGIG (reference sequence). This CDR3 comprises 14 residues. The CDR3: CAWSVGQSYQPQHF. The CDR3 DNA follows: TGTGCCTGGAGTGTAGGTCAGAGCTATCAGCCCCAGCATTTT.

The chain carries TRBV4-2 and TRBJ1-1; no reliable D call. The V end was cut by 4 bases, the J end by 2 bases, with 8 bases between. Looked up from germline, CDR1 is LGHNA and CDR2 is YNFKEQ. The CDR3 contains 13 residues. This CDR3 is CASSRTDNTEAFF. The CDR3 DNA reads as TGTGCCAGCAGCCGGACGGACAACACTGAAGCTTTCTTT.

The gene calls are TRBV10-3 and TRBJ2-7; 15 nucleotides match TRBD2. CDR1 and CDR2 from the germline V gene are ENHRY and SYGVKD. The junction had 2 bases not matched to a gene; V was cut back by 4 bases and J by 4 bases. This CDR3 is 15 amino acids long. CDR3 loop: CAISGTSGREYEQYF. The CDR3 coding sequence is TGTGCCATCAGTGGGACTAGCGGGAGGGAATACGAGCAGTACTTC.

This clonotype was detected a few times. This chain joins TRBV20-1 and TRBJ1-6, with D perhaps matching TRBD1 (5 bases). Germline CDR1 reads DFQATT; CDR2 reads SNEGSKA (reference sequence). This CDR3 is 14 amino acids long. V shed 5 bases and J shed 6 bases, with 14 bases lying between them. The CDR3 bases are TGCAGTGCTCCTACCGGGACTGGTAATTCACCCCTCCACTTT. This gives the protein CSAPTGTGNSPLHF.

The J gene is TRBJ2-1, the V gene TRBV20-1; 7 bases match TRBD2. CDR1 DFQATT and CDR2 SNEGSKA come from the germline V gene (reference sequence). With 8 bases clipped from V and 3 bases from J, the junction kept 7 bases outside the gene matches. This CDR3 spans 13 amino acids. The CDR3 region is CSISRESYNEQFF. As DNA, the CDR3 is TGCAGTATATCGCGGGAGAGCTACAATGAGCAGTTCTTC.

This clonotype is termed large (0.1 to 1%). This sequence joins TRBV6-5 and TRBJ1-6; tentative D call: TRBD1 (6 bases). The CDR3 loop spans 13 amino acids. Trimming left V 4 bases short and J 9 bases short, with 10 bases between. CDR1 is MNHEY and CDR2 is SVGAGI in the germline V gene. The CDR3 is CASSSGEGSPLHF. The CDR3 DNA reads TGTGCCAGCAGTTCAGGGGAAGGTTCACCCCTCCACTTT.

The chain is built from TRBV7-9 and TRBJ1-5, with D possibly TRBD1 on 5 matching bases. This CDR3 has 13 amino acids. Looked up from germline, CDR1 is SEHNR and CDR2 is FQNEAQ (reference sequence). Trimming took off 3 bases at V and 6 bases at J, with 9 bases between the two ends. CDR3 DNA: TGTGCCAGCAGCTTCGGGGGATCTCAGCCCCAGCATTTT. Its protein is CASSFGGSQPQHF.

V and J are TRBV27 and TRBJ2-4; TRBD2 is a possible D gene (6 bases). Germline assignment: CDR1 MNHEY and CDR2 SMNVEV (reference sequence). The germline V and J ends were trimmed by 4 bases and 4 bases, with 17 bases remaining between them. The CDR3 is 16 residues long. DNA of the CDR3: TGTGCCAGCAGTTCCGTCCGCGGCGGGATAAAAAACATTCAGTACTTC. This translates into CASSSVRGGIKNIQYF.

This clonotype was found a few times. The V gene is TRBV6-4, the J gene TRBJ1-2, with TRBD1 identical over 8 bases. Looked up from germline, CDR1 is MRHNA and CDR2 is SNTAGT. The CDR3 contains 15 residues. Losses at the gene ends were 7 bases for V and 3 bases for J; bases not matched to a gene: 10. CDR3 in DNA: TGTGCCAGCACCTTATATCCAGGGGGCTACTATGGCTACACCTTC. It is translated as CASTLYPGGYYGYTF.